This TCR beta chain comes out of a study of blood T cell repertoires in COVID-19. Trimming removed 3 bases from V and 7 bases from J, with 13 bases in between. This CDR3 is built from 13 residues. Germline loops: CDR1 SNHLY, CDR2 FYNNEI. TCRdb's table, derived via immunoSEQ multiplex PCR, lists solely in-frame clones and lacks some. This sample has 25,000 to 35,000 clones, with roughly 80% found just once. The chain has TRBV2 and TRBJ2-7; D is possibly TRBD1 (6 bases). Sequencing input: peripheral blood. This TCR came from a woman aged 70 to 79 with active or convalescent COVID-19. DNA of the CDR3: TGTGCCAGCAGTGACGGACAGCTACGAGAGCAGTACTTC. This translates into CASSDGQLREQYF.